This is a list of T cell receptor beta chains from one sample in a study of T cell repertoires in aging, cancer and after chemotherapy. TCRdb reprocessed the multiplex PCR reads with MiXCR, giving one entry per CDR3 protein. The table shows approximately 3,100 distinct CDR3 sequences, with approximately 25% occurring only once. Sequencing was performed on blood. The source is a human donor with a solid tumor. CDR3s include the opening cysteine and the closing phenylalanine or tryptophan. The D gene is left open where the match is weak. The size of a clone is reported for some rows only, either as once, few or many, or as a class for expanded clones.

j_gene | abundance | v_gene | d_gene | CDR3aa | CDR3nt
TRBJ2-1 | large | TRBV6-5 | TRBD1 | CASSTWDRGNEQFF | TGTGCCAGCAGTACCTGGGACAGGGGCAATGAGCAGTTCTTC
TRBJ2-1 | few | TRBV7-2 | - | CASSSDAITGYERYNEQFF | TGTGCCAGCAGCTCCGACGCCATAACGGGATATGAGCGCTACAATGAGCAGTTCTTC
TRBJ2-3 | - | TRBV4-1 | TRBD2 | CASSLLLSGGTDTQYF | TGCGCCAGCAGCCTCTTACTTAGCGGGGGCACAGATACGCAGTATTTT
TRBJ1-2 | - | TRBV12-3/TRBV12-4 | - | CASRPPGTYGYTF | TGTGCCAGCAGACCCCCGGGAACCTATGGCTACACCTTC
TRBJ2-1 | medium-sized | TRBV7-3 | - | CASSLTDDYYNEQFF | TGTGCCAGCAGCTTAACGGACGATTACTACAATGAGCAGTTCTTC
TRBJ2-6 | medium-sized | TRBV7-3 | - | CASSSEQPGANVLTF | TGTGCCAGCAGCTCTGAACAACCCGGGGCCAACGTCCTGACTTTC
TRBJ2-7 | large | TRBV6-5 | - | CASSTPQGYEQYF | TGTGCCAGCAGTACGCCACAGGGCTACGAGCAGTACTTC
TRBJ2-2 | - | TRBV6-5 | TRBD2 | CASSYGPGGTTGELFF | TGTGCCAGCAGTTACGGCCCGGGGGGAACCACCGGGGAGCTGTTTTTT
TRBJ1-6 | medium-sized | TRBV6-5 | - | CASSYRGYNSPLHF | TGTGCCAGCAGTTACCGGGGCTATAATTCACCCCTCCACTTT
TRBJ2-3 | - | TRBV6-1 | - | CASNAGSGDTDTQYF | TGTGCCAGCAATGCGGGGTCGGGAGACACAGATACGCAGTATTTT
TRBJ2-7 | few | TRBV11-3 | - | CASSFRRDGYYEQYF | TGTGCCAGCAGCTTCCGACGGGACGGCTACTACGAGCAGTACTTC
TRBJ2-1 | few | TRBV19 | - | CASSILNEQFF | TGTGCCAGTAGTATCTTAAATGAGCAGTTCTTC